This passage covers 20 T cell receptor beta chains from one sample sequenced in a study of OX40 agonist ivuxolimab in advanced cancers. Libraries were prepared by immunoSEQ multiplex PCR; TCRdb keeps only in-frame clonotypes and omits some of them. This sample has 50,000 to 65,000 clones; around 88% occur once, and the top ten carry more than 0.55%. The sequencing used CD4+ or CD8+ T cells sorted from blood, collected in a trial of the OX40 agonist ivuxolimab. All receptors derive from an adult with an advanced solid tumor such as melanoma, head and neck, liver or kidney cancer.

As DNA, the CDR3 is TGTGCCAGCAGCTTCTTCGCCTCCTACGAGCAGTACTTC. Amino acids: CASSFFASYEQYF. This chain uses TRBV11-2 with TRBJ2-7; unclear D gene. CDR1 and CDR2 (germline): SGHAT, FQNNGV. The CDR3 covers 13 residues. Trimming took off 3 bases at V and 0 bases at J, with 6 bases between the two ends. Using reference TRBV11-2 and TRBJ2-7 for the parts outside the CDR3, the full variable domain is EAGVAQSPRYKIIEKRQSVAFWCNPISGHATLYWYQQILGQGPKLLIQFQNNGVVDDSQLPKDRFSAERLKGVDSTLKIQPAKLEDSAVYLCASSFFASYEQYFGPGTRLTVT.

There are a few counts of this clone. The chain uses TRBV2 and TRBJ1-3; TRBD1 is a possible D gene (6 bases). This CDR3 comprises 13 residues. The germline V and J ends were trimmed by 7 bases and 4 bases, with 11 bases remaining between them. Germline CDR1 reads SNHLY; CDR2 reads FYNNEI. CDR3 amino acids: CASMDSWGNTIYF. Written as DNA, the CDR3 is TGTGCCAGCATGGACAGCTGGGGAAACACCATATATTTT. The whole variable domain, remainder taken from reference TRBV2 and TRBJ1-3, is EPEVTQTPSHQVTQMGQEVILRCVPISNHLYFYWYRQILGQKVEFLVSFYNNEISEKSEIFDDQFSVERPDGSNFTLKIRSTKLEDSAMYFCASMDSWGNTIYFGEGSWLTVV.

This sequence joins TRBV2 and TRBJ2-5, with D maybe TRBD1 (11 bases). V dropped 5 bases and J dropped 3 bases, with 28 bases sitting between them. CDR1 is SNHLY and CDR2 is FYNNEI in the germline V gene. CDR3 length: 19 residues. The DNA for the CDR3 is TGTGCCAGCAGTAAGACAGGGACAGGGGGTGGACTAGCGGAAGAGACCCAGTACTTC. Encoded protein: CASSKTGTGGGLAEETQYF. Variable domain in full (rest from reference TRBV2 and TRBJ2-5): EPEVTQTPSHQVTQMGQEVILRCVPISNHLYFYWYRQILGQKVEFLVSFYNNEISEKSEIFDDQFSVERPDGSNFTLKIRSTKLEDSAMYFCASSKTGTGGGLAEETQYFGPGTRLLVL.

The V call is TRBV2, the J call TRBJ2-1; D ambiguous. CDR1 is SNHLY and CDR2 is FYNNEI in the germline V gene. The CDR3 consists of 14 residues. V gave up 6 bases and J gave up 0 bases, with 9 bases separating them. CDR3: CASRVISSYNEQFF. DNA for the CDR3: TGTGCCAGCAGAGTTATTAGCTCCTACAATGAGCAGTTCTTC.

V usage is TRBV6-1 and J usage is TRBJ1-5; D is unresolved. This CDR3 is 15 amino acids long. Per the germline V gene, CDR1 is MNHNS and CDR2 is SASEGT. V was trimmed by 5 bases and J by 3 bases, leaving 14 bases between them. In DNA form, the CDR3 reads TGTGCCAGCAGTCCAGCCACCGACCACAATCAGCCCCAGCATTTT. This translates into CASSPATDHNQPQHF.

V and J are TRBV29-1 and TRBJ1-1; TRBD1 matches at 11 bases. This CDR3 has 16 amino acids. Trimming at V came to 6 bases and at J to 3 bases, leaving 12 bases not matched to a gene. Germline V gene data show CDR1 as SQVTM and CDR2 as ANQGSEA. The CDR3 region is CSVGPLGTGGDTEAFF. DNA of the CDR3: TGCAGCGTCGGTCCTTTAGGGACAGGGGGGGACACTGAAGCTTTCTTT. The entire variable domain, with the rest obtained from reference TRBV29-1 and TRBJ1-1, is as follows: SAVISQKPSRDICQRGTSLTIQCQVDSQVTMMFWYRQQPGQSLTLIATANQGSEATYESGFVIDKFPISRPNLTFSTLTVSNMSPEDSSIYLCSVGPLGTGGDTEAFFGQGTRLTVV.

The rearrangement links TRBV7-9 to TRBJ1-1; TRBD1 matches at 7 bases. The J segment lost 3 bases and the V segment lost 4 bases, leaving 8 bases of the junction unmatched. Germline CDR1 SEHNR, CDR2 FQNEAQ (reference sequence). The CDR3 covers 15 residues. CDR3 loop: CASSSDRAGDTEAFF. As DNA, the CDR3 is TGTGCCAGCAGCTCCGACAGGGCTGGGGACACTGAAGCTTTCTTT.

The CDR3 loop is CASSLVLAGVNEQFF. In DNA form, the CDR3 reads TGCGCCAGCAGCTTGGTTCTAGCGGGAGTTAATGAGCAGTTCTTC. This chain connects TRBV5-1 to TRBJ2-1; 10 positions agree with TRBD2. With 0 bases clipped from V and 7 bases from J, the junction kept 4 bases outside the gene matches. The CDR3 sequence is 15 residues long. CDR1 is SGHRS, CDR2 YFSETQ, per germline.

The genes are TRBV5-5 and TRBJ2-2; D unresolved. In germline, CDR1 is SGHKS, CDR2 YYEKEE (reference sequence). CDR3 length equals 15 residues. V dropped 4 bases and J dropped 0 bases, with 10 bases sitting between them. The CDR3 is CASSPRATNTGELFF. The CDR3 DNA follows: TGTGCCAGCAGCCCCCGCGCTACGAACACCGGGGAGCTGTTTTTT.

This chain uses TRBV30 with TRBJ1-5, with a tentative D call TRBD1 (6 bases). The length of the CDR3 is 15 residues. Germline assignment: CDR1 GTSNPN and CDR2 SVGIG (reference sequence). V lost 1 base and J lost 3, with 13 bases in between. The CDR3 spells CAWSGEGGDNQPQHF. CDR3 bases: TGTGCCTGGAGTGGAGAAGGGGGGGACAATCAGCCCCAGCATTTT.

This sequence joins TRBV27 and TRBJ2-1, with TRBD1 identical over 8 bases. Per the germline V gene, CDR1 is MNHEY and CDR2 is SMNVEV (reference sequence). The CDR3 covers 14 residues. J was trimmed by 9 bases and V by 5 bases; bases with no gene match: 9. The CDR3, as DNA: TGTGCCAGCAGTCCGCGGGACAGGCTCCTTGAGCAGTTCTTC. Translated, it gives CASSPRDRLLEQFF.

The J gene is TRBJ1-2, the V gene TRBV7-3, with 8 bases lining up with TRBD1. CDR1 is SGHTA and CDR2 is FQGTGA in the germline V gene. This CDR3 contains 16 residues. V was pared by 5 bases and J by 5 bases, with 13 bases of the junction left unmatched. CDR3 region: CASSTSGGTGGYGYTF. In DNA, the CDR3 is TGTGCCAGCAGCACCTCAGGGGGGACAGGAGGGTATGGCTACACCTTC.

The chain links TRBV6-1 to TRBJ1-5; 7 bases map to TRBD1. The trim removed 4 bases at V and 2 bases at J, leaving 5 bases unmatched. Germline lookup yields CDR1 MNHNS and CDR2 SASEGT. CDR3 size: 15 residues. The CDR3 DNA reads as TGTGCCAGCAGTGTATATACAGGGGGCAATCAGCCCCAGCATTTT. Translated, it gives CASSVYTGGNQPQHF.

The chain uses TRBV9 and TRBJ2-7; D not resolved. CDR3 size: 13 residues. Germline CDR1 reads SGDLS; CDR2 reads YYNGEE. Trimming left V 3 bases short and J 5 bases short, with 12 bases between. The CDR3 DNA sequence: TGTGCCAGCAGCGGGGGATTCCCCAACGAGCAGTACTTC. Residues: CASSGGFPNEQYF. Full variable domain (outside the CDR3, taken from reference TRBV9 and TRBJ2-7): DSGVTQTPKHLITATGQRVTLRCSPRSGDLSVYWYQQSLDQGLQFLIQYYNGEERAKGNILERFSAQQFPDLHSELNLSSLELGDSALYFCASSGGFPNEQYFGPGTRLTVT.

V usage is TRBV5-1 and J usage is TRBJ1-1, with 9 bases that match TRBD1. This CDR3 is 16 amino acids long. Germline loops: CDR1 SGHRS, CDR2 YFSETQ. The V and J ends lost 4 bases and 4 bases, in that order; junction bases with no gene match: 11. DNA of the CDR3: TGCGCCAGCAGCAAGAATCCGGGACAGGGAACCACTGAAGCTTTCTTT. Amino acids: CASSKNPGQGTTEAFF. Full variable domain (outside the CDR3, taken from reference TRBV5-1 and TRBJ1-1): KAGVTQTPRYLIKTRGQQVTLSCSPISGHRSVSWYQQTPGQGLQFLFEYFSETQRNKGNFPGRFSGRQFSNSRSEMNVSTLELGDSALYLCASSKNPGQGTTEAFFGQGTRLTVV.

The chain recombines TRBV2 with TRBJ2-4; 11 nucleotides line up with TRBD1. This CDR3 contains 16 residues. V lost 5 bases to trimming and J lost 1 base; unmatched junction nucleotides: 4. The V gene's germline CDR1 is SNHLY and CDR2 FYNNEI. CDR3 DNA sequence: TGTGCCAGCAGTCCCCGGACAGGGGGCGCCAAAAACATTCAGTACTTC. This encodes CASSPRTGGAKNIQYF.

J is TRBJ2-4 and V is TRBV4-2; 11 bases match TRBD2. This CDR3 is built from 16 residues. Per the germline V gene, CDR1 is LGHNA and CDR2 is YNFKEQ. V lost 5 bases to trimming and J lost 2 bases; unmatched junction nucleotides: 5. As DNA, the CDR3 is TGTGCCAGCAGCGACGGGACTAGCGGACCCAAAAACATTCAGTACTTC. It codes for CASSDGTSGPKNIQYF.

The gene calls are TRBV10-2 and TRBJ2-3; TRBD2 aligns across 7 bases. Germline V lookup: CDR1 WSHSY, CDR2 SAAADI. This CDR3 is built from 15 residues. V gave up 8 bases and J gave up 2 bases; unmatched junction bases: 10. For the CDR3, the DNA is TGCGCCAGCTCCGAGCCAGCGGGGCCCACAGATACGCAGTATTTT. Protein sequence: CASSEPAGPTDTQYF.

This chain connects TRBV15 to TRBJ1-1; 7 positions match TRBD1. With V trimmed by 1 base and J by 0 bases, 5 bases remained unmatched. The germline V gene encodes CDR1 LNHNV and CDR2 YYDKDF (reference sequence). The CDR3 consists of 16 residues. The CDR3 sequence is CATSRAPTGMNTEAFF. DNA for the CDR3: TGTGCCACCAGCAGAGCGCCGACAGGGATGAACACTGAAGCTTTCTTT.

This clone was seen only a few times. The chain carries TRBV15 and TRBJ1-1; 7 bases line up with TRBD1. The CDR3 runs to 15 residues. With V trimmed by 5 bases and J by 0 bases, 6 bases remained unmatched. CDR1 and CDR2 from the germline V gene are LNHNV and YYDKDF (reference sequence). This CDR3 reads CATSGLGTVNTEAFF. Written as DNA, the CDR3 is TGTGCCACCAGCGGACTCGGGACAGTGAACACTGAAGCTTTCTTT.